This T cell receptor (beta chain) appears in the sequencing data of a study of blood T cells in healthy people across ages. About the study: Per every two T cells, about one barcoded beta molecule was captured by template switching.

There were at least 6 micrograms of total RNA extracted from every sample. This clonotype was counted between two and nine times. The target antigen is unknown. One end of the junction fails to match germline, which may point to a read error. The study, taken as a whole, reports: While age rose, TCR beta diversity per million T cells dropped in a roughly linear way.

With a J-beta primer mix and a sample-barcoded 5' primer, a second PCR ran roughly 7 to 11 cycles. The template-switch adaptor was a 5' adaptor with 12 random nucleotides. It tagged each cDNA molecule. TCRdb passed the 5' RACE reads through MiXCR, listing each CDR3 protein once. The table includes some 760,000 distinct CDR3 sequences, about 25% detected once. Per the germline V gene, CDR1 is SEHNR and CDR2 is FQNEAQ (reference sequence). This CDR3 comprises 11 residues. These data were also filed under a second study, of T cells of mothers and their children.

Specimen: blood. This rearrangement joins TRBV7-9 to TRBJ2-5; D ambiguous. This TCR was sampled from a boy between 10 and 17 years old in good health. The CDR3 DNA is TGTGCCAGCAGCGCGTTACGGGTTTGTTTCTTC. It codes for CASSALRVCFF. Filled out from reference TRBV7-9 and TRBJ2-5, the complete variable domain reads DTGVSQNPRHKITKRGQNVTFRCDPISEHNRLYWYRQTLGQGPEFLTYFQNEAQLEKSRLLSDRFSAERPKGSFSTLEIQRTEQGDSAMYLCASSALRVCFFGPGTRLLVL.